This T cell receptor beta chain was captured in a study of blood T cell repertoires in COVID-19. Study background: Samples came from the United States, Italy and Spain, spanning acute and convalescent COVID-19. PBMCs, B-cell-depleted T cells, or T cells provided the cDNA or gDNA that made up the material.

Authors' data handling: Reference gene primer amplification in the assay estimated nucleated cell counts. TCRdb's table, derived via immunoSEQ multiplex PCR, lists solely in-frame clones and lacks some. The V and J calls and clone size come from that table; D and trimming were worked out from the DNA. Here the sample spans 38,000 or so clones, about 81% being singletons. The origin of this receptor is a human donor in a cohort sampled during active or convalescent COVID-19. The donor label of this sample is uncertain. Sequencing input: peripheral blood.

DNA for the CDR3: TGTGCCAGCAGTTACGACAGGGGAACTGAAGCTTTCTTT. Translated: CASSYDRGTEAFF. The V gene is TRBV6-5, the J gene TRBJ1-1; 8 bases match TRBD1. CDR3 length equals 13 residues. After removal of 2 bases from V and 5 bases from J, the junction contained 1 base not matched to a gene. Germline lookup yields CDR1 MNHEY and CDR2 SVGAGI.